This entry features one TCR beta chain sequence. Its antigen is still unknown. The record originates from a study of cytotoxic CD8 clonotypes in ibrutinib-treated CLL. Study details: Mean yields were approximately 270,000 productive templates and some 90,000 productive rearrangements per sample. Whole-study results and caveats: Timing of sampling differed between sustained-remission and progressing patients. In comparison with age-matched healthy donors, baseline clonality was higher and tracked circulating CD8+ T-cell counts.

Clones were sequenced by immunoSEQ multiplex PCR, and TCRdb holds only the in-frame ones, with some missing. The sample consists of 6,000 or so clones, around 74% of them appearing once. The V gene lost 6 bases and the J gene lost 13 bases, with 22 bases spanning the gap. This CDR3 comprises 14 residues. Germline-derived CDR1 and CDR2 are LNHDA and SQIVND (reference sequence). The sequencing here drew on PBMCs, taken before ibrutinib treatment. This TCR was sampled from a human donor with chronic lymphocytic leukemia. The chain combines TRBV19 with TRBJ1-5; D perhaps matches TRBD1 (5 bases). CDR3 bases: TGTGCCAGTAGCCGAAGCACTGACGGGGCCGCGCAGCATTTT. The encoded protein is CASSRSTDGAAQHF.